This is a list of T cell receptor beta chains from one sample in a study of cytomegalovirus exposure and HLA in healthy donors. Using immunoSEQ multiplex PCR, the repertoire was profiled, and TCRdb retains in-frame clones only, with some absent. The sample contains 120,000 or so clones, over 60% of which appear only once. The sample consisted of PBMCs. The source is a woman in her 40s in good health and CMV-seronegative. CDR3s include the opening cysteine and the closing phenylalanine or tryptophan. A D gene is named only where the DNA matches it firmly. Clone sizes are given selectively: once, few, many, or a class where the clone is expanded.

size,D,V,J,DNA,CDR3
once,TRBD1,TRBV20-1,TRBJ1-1,TGCAGTGCTGGACAGGGGAAAGCTTTCTTT,CSAGQGKAFF
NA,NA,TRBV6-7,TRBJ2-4,TGTGCCAGCAAGGGACTGACCCTAGCCAAAAACATTCAGTACTTC,CASKGLTLAKNIQYF
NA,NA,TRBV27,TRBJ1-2,TGTGCCAGCAGTACCCTAGGGGTAAACGGCTACACCTTC,CASSTLGVNGYTF
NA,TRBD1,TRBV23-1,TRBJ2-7,TGCGCCAGCAGTCAGGGACAGGGGTCCTACGAGCAGTACTTC,CASSQGQGSYEQYF
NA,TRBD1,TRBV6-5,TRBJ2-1,TGTGCCAGCAGTTTAGGGACAGGGGCCTACAATGAGCAGTTCTTC,CASSLGTGAYNEQFF
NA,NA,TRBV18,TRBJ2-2,TGTGCCAGCTCACCTATTACAGGGAACACCGGGGAGCTGTTTTTT,CASSPITGNTGELFF
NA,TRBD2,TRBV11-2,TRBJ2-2,TGTGCCAGCAGCTGGGGACTAGCAGGGTCCGGGGAGCTGTTTTTT,CASSWGLAGSGELFF
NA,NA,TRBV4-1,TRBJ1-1,TGCGCCAGCAGCCAAGTACAGGGTGCCGTCGCTGAAGCTTTCTTT,CASSQVQGAVAEAFF
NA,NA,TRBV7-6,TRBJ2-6,TGTGCCAGCACCTTTACTGGGGCCAACGTCCTGACTTTC,CASTFTGANVLTF
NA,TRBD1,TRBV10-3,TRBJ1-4,TGTGCCACATATCCGGGACAGGGAACAACTAATGAAAAACTGTTTTTT,CATYPGQGTTNEKLFF
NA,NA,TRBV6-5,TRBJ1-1,TGTGCCAGCAGTTACTGGGCGAACACTGAAGCTTTCTTT,CASSYWANTEAFF
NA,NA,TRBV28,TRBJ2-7,TGTGCCAGCAGTTTAGGAGCCTACGAGCAGTACTTC,CASSLGAYEQYF
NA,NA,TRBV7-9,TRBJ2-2,TGTGCCGCGCGGACCGGGGAGCTGTTTTTT,CAARTGELFF
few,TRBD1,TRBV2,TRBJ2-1,TGTGCCAGCAGGACCGGGACAGGGGGGAACAATGAGCAGTTCTTC,CASRTGTGGNNEQFF
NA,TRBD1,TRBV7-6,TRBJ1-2,TGTGCCAGCAGCCTCGGACAGGGTGGCTATGGCTACACCTTC,CASSLGQGGYGYTF
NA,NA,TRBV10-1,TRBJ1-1,TGCGCCAGCAGTGCCGGAACAGGGAACACTGAAGCTTTCTTT,CASSAGTGNTEAFF
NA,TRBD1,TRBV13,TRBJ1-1,TGTGCCAGCAGCTATCTGACAGGGTCCGGCGCAGCTTTCTTT,CASSYLTGSGAAFF
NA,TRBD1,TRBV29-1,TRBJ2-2,TGCAGCGTAGAAACGGGGACAGCCCTTGGGGCGAACACCGGGGAGCTGTTTTTT,CSVETGTALGANTGELFF
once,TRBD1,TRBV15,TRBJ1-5,TGTGCCACCAGCAGCACCGACAGGGGAAGGCAGCCCCAGCATTTT,CATSSTDRGRQPQHF
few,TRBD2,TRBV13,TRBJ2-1,TGTGCCAGCAGCTTAATGACTAGCGGGAGGGAAGACAATGAGCAGTTCTTC,CASSLMTSGREDNEQFF
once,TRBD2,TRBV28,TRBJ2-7,TGTGCCAGCAGTCTGACTGGACTAGCCTCCACCTACGAGCAGTACTTC,CASSLTGLASTYEQYF
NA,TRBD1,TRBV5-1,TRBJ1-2,TGCGCCAGCAGCTTGGGGACAGGTTATGGCTACACCTTC,CASSLGTGYGYTF
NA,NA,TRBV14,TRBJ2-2,TGTGCCAGCAGCCAAGTTGGGGGCGGCACCGGGGAGCTGTTTTTT,CASSQVGGGTGELFF
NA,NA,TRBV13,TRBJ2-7,TGTGCCAGCAGGCTCGTGGGAGCTCGAGAGCAGTACTTC,CASRLVGAREQYF
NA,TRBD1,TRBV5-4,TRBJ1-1,TGTGCCAGCAGGGATAGCGGACAGGGATTGAACACTGAAGCTTTCTTT,CASRDSGQGLNTEAFF
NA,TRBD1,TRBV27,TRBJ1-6,TGTGCCAGCAGTTTCGACAGGGCACACTATAATTCACCCCTCCACTTT,CASSFDRAHYNSPLHF
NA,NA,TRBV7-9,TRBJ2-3,TGTGCCAGCAGCGCGGCAGGGATGGGCACAGATACGCAGTATTTT,CASSAAGMGTDTQYF
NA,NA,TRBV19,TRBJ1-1,TGTGCCAGTAGTCCCCTACTAGGGACTGAAGCTTTCTTT,CASSPLLGTEAFF
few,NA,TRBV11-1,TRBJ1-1,TGTGCCAGCAGCTTAGATGGACAGTTGGCTGAAGCTTTCTTT,CASSLDGQLAEAFF
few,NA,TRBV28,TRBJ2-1,TGTGCCAGCAGTGGGGGGGCGGGCGGGGCCTACAATGAGCAGTTCTTC,CASSGGAGGAYNEQFF
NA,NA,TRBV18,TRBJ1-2,TGTGCCAGCTCCTTTGACAGAGTCTATGGCTACACCTTC,CASSFDRVYGYTF
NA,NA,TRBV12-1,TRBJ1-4,TGTGCCAGCACCCCTAGGGCAGCGGCAACTAATGAAAAACTGTTTTTT,CASTPRAAATNEKLFF
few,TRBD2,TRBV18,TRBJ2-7,TGTGCCAGCTCACCACCGGGTCTAGCGGGGGGCTACGAGCAGTACTTC,CASSPPGLAGGYEQYF
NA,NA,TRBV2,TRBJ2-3,TGTGCCAGCAGCTACAGGCTACGGACAGATACGCAGTATTTT,CASSYRLRTDTQYF
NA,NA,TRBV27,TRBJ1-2,TGTGCCAGCAGTTTACACAGAAACTATGGCTACACCTTC,CASSLHRNYGYTF
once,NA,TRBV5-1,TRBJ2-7,TGCGCCAGCACTCCGTTGGGGAGCGGTATTAGCTCCTACGAGCAGTACTTC,CASTPLGSGISSYEQYF
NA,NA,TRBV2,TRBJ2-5,TGTGCCAGCAGTGATGGTCCAAAGAGGACCCAGTACTTC,CASSDGPKRTQYF
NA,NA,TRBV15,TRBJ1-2,TGTGCCACCAGCAGAACAGGCTATGGCTACACCTTC,CATSRTGYGYTF
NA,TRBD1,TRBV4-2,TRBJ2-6,TGTGCCAGCAGCTCTCCGACAGGGGGGATGGCCAGCGTCCTGACTTTC,CASSSPTGGMASVLTF
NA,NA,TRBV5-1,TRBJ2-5,TGCGCCAGCAGCTTGGCCACAGGGACCCAAGAGACCCAGTACTTC,CASSLATGTQETQYF
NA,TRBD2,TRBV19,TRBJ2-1,TGTGCCAGTAGTATTACGGGAGGGGAGTTCTTC,CASSITGGEFF
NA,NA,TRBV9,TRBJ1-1,TGTGCCAGCAGCGTAGACGTGGAGGCTGAAGCTTTCTTT,CASSVDVEAEAFF
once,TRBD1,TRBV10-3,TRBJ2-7,TGTGCCATCAGCCGGACCCGACAGGGGGGGGAGTACGAGCAGTACTTC,CAISRTRQGGEYEQYF
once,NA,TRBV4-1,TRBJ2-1,TGCGCCAGCAGCCAAGGTTCACTCTCCTACAATGAGCAGTTCTTC,CASSQGSLSYNEQFF
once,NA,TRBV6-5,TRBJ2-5,TGTGCCAGCAGTTACTCGAGTTTCGCGGGAAAAGAGACCCAGTACTTC,CASSYSSFAGKETQYF
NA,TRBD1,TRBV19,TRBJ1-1,TGTGCCAGTAGTATTATAGACAGGGACACTGAAGCTTTCTTT,CASSIIDRDTEAFF
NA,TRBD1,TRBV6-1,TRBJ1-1,TGTGCCAGCAGTGAAGCACGCAGGGGGCAGGTTTTCTTT,CASSEARRGQVFF
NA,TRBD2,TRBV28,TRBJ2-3,TGTGCCAGCAGACCCCCCGGTTGGCGGGGGGGAGATACGCAGTATTTT,CASRPPGWRGGDTQYF
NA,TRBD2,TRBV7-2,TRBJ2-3,TGTGCCAGCATCCTAAGGGAGGGTGTGAGTAGAAAGGATACGCAGTATTTT,CASILREGVSRKDTQYF
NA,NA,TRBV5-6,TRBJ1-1,TGTGCCAGCCTCAGGGGCTCTGCTGAAGCTTTCTTT,CASLRGSAEAFF
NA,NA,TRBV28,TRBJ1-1,TGTGCCAGCAGTCTACCTTATTTGGGAGGTGACACTGAAGCTTTCTTT,CASSLPYLGGDTEAFF
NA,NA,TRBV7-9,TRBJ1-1,TGTGCCAGCAGCTTAGTAGGAAGGCGGGGGCGAATGAACACTGAAGCTTTCTTT,CASSLVGRRGRMNTEAFF
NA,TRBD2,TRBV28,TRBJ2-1,TGTGCCAGTCGTGGTTCGGGACTATCTTACTACAATGAGCAGTTCTTC,CASRGSGLSYYNEQFF
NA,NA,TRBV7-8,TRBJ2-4,TGTGCCAGCAGCTTAGACAGGGTCTTGGCCAAAAACATTCAGTACTTC,CASSLDRVLAKNIQYF
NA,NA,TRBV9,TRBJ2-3,TGTGCCAGCAGCGTAGGGGGCGCAGATACGCAGTATTTT,CASSVGGADTQYF
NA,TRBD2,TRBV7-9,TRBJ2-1,TGTGCCTGGCGGGGGGAGTCCTACAATGAGCAGTTCTTC,CAWRGESYNEQFF
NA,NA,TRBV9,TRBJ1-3,TGTGCCAGCAGCCCGACCTCAGGAATTTGGGACACCATATATTTT,CASSPTSGIWDTIYF
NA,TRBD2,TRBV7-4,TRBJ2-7,TGTGCCAGCAGCCATTACCAATCCAGCGGGAGCTACGAGCAGTACTTC,CASSHYQSSGSYEQYF
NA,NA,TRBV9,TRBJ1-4,TGTGCCAGCAGCGAGACTCCTAGCGAGAAACTGTTTTTT,CASSETPSEKLFF